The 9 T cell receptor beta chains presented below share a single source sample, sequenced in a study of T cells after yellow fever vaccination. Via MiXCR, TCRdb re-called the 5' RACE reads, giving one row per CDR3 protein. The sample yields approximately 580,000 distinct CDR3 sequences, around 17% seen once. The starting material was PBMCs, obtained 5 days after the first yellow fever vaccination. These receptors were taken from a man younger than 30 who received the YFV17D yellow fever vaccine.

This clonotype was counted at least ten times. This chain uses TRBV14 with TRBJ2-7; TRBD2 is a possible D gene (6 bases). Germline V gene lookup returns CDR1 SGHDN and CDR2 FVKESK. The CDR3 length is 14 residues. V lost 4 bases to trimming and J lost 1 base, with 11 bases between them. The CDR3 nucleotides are TGTGCCAGCAGCCCGGAGGGCTTTTCCTACGAGCAGTACTTC. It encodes CASSPEGFSYEQYF.

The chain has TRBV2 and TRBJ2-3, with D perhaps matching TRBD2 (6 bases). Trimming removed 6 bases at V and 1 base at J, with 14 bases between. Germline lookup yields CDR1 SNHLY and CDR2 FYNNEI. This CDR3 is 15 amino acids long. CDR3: CASRVRGARTDTQYF. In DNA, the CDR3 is TGTGCCAGCAGGGTGCGCGGGGCTCGCACAGATACGCAGTATTTT.

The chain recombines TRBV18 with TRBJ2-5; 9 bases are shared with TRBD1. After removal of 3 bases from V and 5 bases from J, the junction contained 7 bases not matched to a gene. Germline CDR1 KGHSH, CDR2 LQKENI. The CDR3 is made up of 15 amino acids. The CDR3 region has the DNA TGTGCCAGCTCACCCCTGGGACAGGGTGGCGAGACCCAGTACTTC. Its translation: CASSPLGQGGETQYF.

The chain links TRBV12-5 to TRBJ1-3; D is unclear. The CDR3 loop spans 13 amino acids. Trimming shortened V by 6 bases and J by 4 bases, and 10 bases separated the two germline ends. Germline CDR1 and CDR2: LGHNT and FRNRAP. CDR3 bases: TGTGCTAGTGGAACAGACGAGGGAAACACCATATATTTT. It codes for CASGTDEGNTIYF.

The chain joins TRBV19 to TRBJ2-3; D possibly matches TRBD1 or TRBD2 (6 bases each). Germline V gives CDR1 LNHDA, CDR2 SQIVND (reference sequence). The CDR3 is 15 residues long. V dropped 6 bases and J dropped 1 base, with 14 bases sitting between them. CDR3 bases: TGTGCCAGTAGGAGGGGGGCCGCTGGCACAGATACGCAGTATTTT. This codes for CASRRGAAGTDTQYF.

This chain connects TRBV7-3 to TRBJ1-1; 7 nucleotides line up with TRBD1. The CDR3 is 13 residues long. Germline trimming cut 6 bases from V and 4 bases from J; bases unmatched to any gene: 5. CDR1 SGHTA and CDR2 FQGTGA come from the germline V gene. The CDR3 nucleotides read TGTGCCAGCAGGCAGGGGGGCGGCACTGAAGCTTTCTTT. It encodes CASRQGGGTEAFF.

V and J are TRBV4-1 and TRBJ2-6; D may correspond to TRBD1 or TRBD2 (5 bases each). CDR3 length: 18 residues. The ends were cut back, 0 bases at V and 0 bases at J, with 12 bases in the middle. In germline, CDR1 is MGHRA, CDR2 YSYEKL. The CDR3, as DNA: TGCGCCAGCAGCCAAGAAGGGCTGGGACGCTCTGGGGCCAACGTCCTGACTTTC. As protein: CASSQEGLGRSGANVLTF.

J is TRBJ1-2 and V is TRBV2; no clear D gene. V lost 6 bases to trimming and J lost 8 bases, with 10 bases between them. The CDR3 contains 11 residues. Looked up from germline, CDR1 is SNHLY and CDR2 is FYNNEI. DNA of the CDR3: TGTGCCAGCAGGCCGACCTTGGGCTACACCTTC. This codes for CASRPTLGYTF.

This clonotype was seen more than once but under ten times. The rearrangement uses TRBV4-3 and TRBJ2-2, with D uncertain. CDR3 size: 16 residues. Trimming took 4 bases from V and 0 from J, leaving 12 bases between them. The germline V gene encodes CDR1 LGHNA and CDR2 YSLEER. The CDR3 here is CASSLGPWANTGELFF. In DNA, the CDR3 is TGCGCCAGCAGCCTCGGACCTTGGGCGAACACCGGGGAGCTGTTTTTT.